The 13 T cell receptor beta chains in this list originate from one sample, sequenced in a study of cytomegalovirus exposure and HLA in healthy donors. PCR was performed using 60 Vbeta and 13 Jbeta primers. Method: immunoSEQ multiplex PCR; TCRdb's copy keeps in-frame clones and lacks some. The repertoire holds about 160,000 clones, 80% seen once, with about 4.3% in the top ten. Sequencing was carried out using PBMCs. These receptors all stem from a man under 40 in good health and CMV-seronegative.

The gene calls are TRBV28 and TRBJ1-6; 7 bases align to TRBD1. Trimming cost V 6 bases and J 10 bases; bases outside gene matches: 9. The CDR3 sequence is 14 residues long. Germline values: CDR1 MDHEN, CDR2 SYDVKM. CDR3 amino acids: CASRGQDEHSPLHF. The CDR3 DNA follows: TGTGCCAGCAGAGGACAGGATGAGCACTCACCCCTCCACTTT.

This rearrangement joins TRBV9 to TRBJ2-7; the D is unclear. Trimming stripped 1 base from V and 0 bases from J, with 8 bases between. This CDR3 has 14 amino acids. Germline assignment: CDR1 SGDLS and CDR2 YYNGEE. The CDR3 nucleotides read TGTGCCAGCAGCGTACATCAGGTCTCCTACGAGCAGTACTTC. Amino acid sequence: CASSVHQVSYEQYF.

The rearrangement uses TRBV7-9 and TRBJ2-5, with 7 bases lining up with TRBD2. CDR3 length equals 14 residues. The trim removed 7 bases at V and 3 bases at J, leaving 8 bases unmatched. The germline gives CDR1 SEHNR, CDR2 FQNEAQ (reference sequence). The CDR3 region is CASTQAGPKETQYF. CDR3 nucleotides: TGTGCCAGCACCCAAGCGGGACCTAAAGAGACCCAGTACTTC.

The rearrangement joins TRBV5-1 to TRBJ1-1, with 10 bases fitting TRBD1. The CDR3 extends over 13 amino acids. V was clipped by 5 bases and J by 9 bases; unmatched bases: 7. The germline gives CDR1 SGHRS, CDR2 YFSETQ. This CDR3 reads CASSSGTGVKAFF. The CDR3 DNA reads as TGCGCCAGCAGTTCCGGGACAGGGGTAAAAGCTTTCTTT.

The CDR3 region is CASSQLRDTSGANVLTF. For the CDR3, the DNA is TGTGCCAGCTCTCAACTCCGGGACACCTCTGGGGCCAACGTCCTGACTTTC. The chain uses TRBV18 and TRBJ2-6, with D perhaps matching TRBD1 (6 bases). The V end was cut by 6 bases, the J end by 0 bases, with 15 bases between. CDR1 KGHSH and CDR2 LQKENI come from the germline V gene. The CDR3 length is 17 residues.

The V call is TRBV27, the J call TRBJ2-7, with a weak D call TRBD2 (6 bases). The CDR3 spans 16 residues. Per germline, CDR1 MNHEY and CDR2 SMNVEV (reference sequence). Between the trimmed V and J ends, which lost 10 bases and 0 bases, there was a span of 22 bases. Here the CDR3 reads CATPEEGDSVSYEQYF. The DNA of the CDR3 is TGTGCCACCCCCGAAGAAGGGGACTCCGTCTCCTACGAGCAGTACTTC.

CDR3 in amino acids: CASSRPGQGADYGYTF. Written as DNA, the CDR3 is TGCGCCAGCAGTCGACCGGGACAGGGGGCAGACTATGGCTACACCTTC. This rearrangement joins TRBV23-1 to TRBJ1-2; 12 nucleotides match TRBD1. TRBV23-1 is treated as an ORF (open reading frame) with a function not yet certain. The junction had 6 bases not matched to a gene; V was cut back by 4 bases and J by 3 bases. The CDR3 is 16 amino acids.

J is TRBJ2-3 and V is TRBV4-3, with D possibly TRBD2 on 6 matching bases. Looked up from germline, CDR1 is LGHNA and CDR2 is YSLEER. This CDR3 has 13 residues. Between the trimmed V and J ends, which lost 4 bases and 6 bases, there was a span of 11 bases. In nucleotides, the CDR3 is TGCGCCAGCAGCCCCCGACTAGTTGATACGCAGTATTTT. Encoded protein: CASSPRLVDTQYF.

The CDR3 reads CASSLRTGNYGYTF. In nucleotides, the CDR3 is TGTGCCAGCAGCTTGCGGACTGGTAACTATGGCTACACCTTC. V usage is TRBV5-6 and J usage is TRBJ1-2; no firm D call. The CDR3 sequence is 14 residues long. The V gene's germline CDR1 is SGHDT and CDR2 YYEEEE. V lost 1 base to trimming and J lost 1 base, with 8 bases between them.

This clone was detected only once. The V and J genes are TRBV10-3 and TRBJ1-1, with 7 bases fitting TRBD1. The V and J ends lost 3 bases and 0 bases, in that order; junction bases with no gene match: 4. Germline CDR1 ENHRY, CDR2 SYGVKD. The CDR3 is made up of 15 amino acids. CDR3 coding DNA: TGTGCCATCAGTGACTCCGGACAGGTGAACACTGAAGCTTTCTTT. Translating gives CAISDSGQVNTEAFF.

This chain links TRBV15 with TRBJ1-2; maybe TRBD1 (5 bases). The CDR3 runs 13 residues. V shed 0 bases and J shed 3 bases, with 5 bases lying between them. In germline, CDR1 is LNHNV, CDR2 YYDKDF (reference sequence). The CDR3 DNA reads as TGTGCCACCAGCAGAGAACAGGACTATGGCTACACCTTC. Protein sequence: CATSREQDYGYTF. The entire variable domain, with the rest obtained from reference TRBV15 and TRBJ1-2, is as follows: DAMVIQNPRYQVTQFGKPVTLSCSQTLNHNVMYWYQQKSSQAPKLLFHYYDKDFNNEADTPDNFQSRRPNTSFCFLDIRSPGLGDTAMYLCATSREQDYGYTFGSGTRLTVV.

The gene calls are TRBV7-9 and TRBJ2-1, with D perhaps TRBD2 (6 bases). Germline loops: CDR1 SEHNR, CDR2 FQNEAQ (reference sequence). Trimming cost V 4 bases and J 0 bases, with 16 bases left between them. The CDR3 runs to 17 residues. The CDR3 loop reads CASSSHLAASSYNEQFF. CDR3 bases: TGTGCCAGCAGCTCCCACTTAGCGGCCAGCTCCTACAATGAGCAGTTCTTC.

As to this clone: This CDR3 is also generated by other DNA sequences in the sample. J is TRBJ1-5 and V is TRBV10-3; D is uncertain. The V gene lost 6 bases and the J gene lost 4 bases, with 7 bases spanning the gap. Germline assignment: CDR1 ENHRY and CDR2 SYGVKD. This CDR3 is 12 amino acids long. The CDR3 DNA reads TGTGCCATCAGCGGAGGAAATCAGCCCCAGCATTTT. Amino acids: CAISGGNQPQHF.